One sample yielded the 22 T cell receptor beta chains listed below, sequenced in a study of OX40 agonist ivuxolimab in advanced cancers. Clones were sequenced by immunoSEQ multiplex PCR, and TCRdb holds only the in-frame ones, with some missing. The sample holds 55,000 to 80,000 clones; around 81% are singletons and the top ten take 1%. The starting material was CD4+ or CD8+ T cells sorted from blood, obtained in a trial of the OX40 agonist ivuxolimab. These receptor sequences come from an adult with an advanced solid tumor such as melanoma, head and neck, liver or kidney cancer.

This clone was recorded once. The chain couples TRBV6-1 to TRBJ1-5; D possibly corresponds to TRBD1 (5 bases). Germline V lookup: CDR1 MNHNS, CDR2 SASEGT. V lost 1 base and J 4 bases, leaving 8 bases between the germline ends. This CDR3 is 14 amino acids long. CDR3 sequence reads: CASSEEKGNQPQHF. CDR3 nucleotides: TGTGCCAGCAGTGAAGAAAAGGGGAATCAGCCCCAGCATTTT.

This chain's CDR3 is CASSLTGQENEKLFF. The CDR3 DNA reads as TGTGCCAGCAGCTTAACGGGTCAGGAGAATGAAAAACTGTTTTTT. The V call is TRBV4-2, the J call TRBJ1-4; unclear D gene. The CDR3 spans 15 residues. Trimming left V 5 bases short and J 5 bases short, with 15 bases between. CDR1 LGHNA and CDR2 YNFKEQ come from the germline V gene.

The DNA of the CDR3 is TGTGCCAGCAGTTGGACAGGGAATCAGCCCCAGCATTTT. Protein sequence: CASSWTGNQPQHF. This sequence joins TRBV6-5 and TRBJ1-5; TRBD1 matches 8 bases. CDR3 length equals 13 residues. V lost 4 bases, J lost 4 bases, and 0 bases stayed unmatched. Germline V CDR1 and CDR2: MNHEY, SVGAGI.

The CDR3 reads CASRDRRGDLAKNIQYF. CDR3 DNA: TGCGCCAGCAGGGACAGGAGAGGTGATCTAGCCAAAAACATTCAGTACTTC. V is TRBV10-2 and J is TRBJ2-4; TRBD1 agrees at 7 bases. V was clipped by 6 bases and J by 0 bases; unmatched bases: 11. The CDR3 consists of 17 residues. The germline V gene has CDR1 WSHSY and CDR2 SAAADI.

The gene calls are TRBV2 and TRBJ1-5; D uncertain. V was trimmed by 5 bases and J by 7 bases, leaving 6 bases between them. This CDR3 spans 11 amino acids. CDR1 and CDR2 from the germline V gene are SNHLY and FYNNEI. The CDR3 DNA sequence: TGTGCCAGCAGTCTAAAACAGCCCCAGCATTTT. It yields the protein CASSLKQPQHF.

This chain links TRBV7-6 with TRBJ2-3; D remains ambiguous. V lost 6 bases and J 0 bases, leaving 13 bases between the germline ends. Germline assignment: CDR1 SGHVS and CDR2 FNYEAQ. CDR3 size: 15 residues. CDR3 in amino acids: CASSKSAESTDTQYF. In DNA form, the CDR3 reads TGTGCCAGCAGTAAATCTGCGGAGAGCACAGATACGCAGTATTTT.

V is TRBV6-6 and J is TRBJ2-2; D unresolved. There are 14 residues in the CDR3. V was shortened by 8 bases and J by 5 bases, with 15 bases between the two germline ends. Germline V lookup: CDR1 MNHNY, CDR2 SVGAGI (reference sequence). The CDR3 DNA reads TGTGCCAGCCAACAGAACGTATGGACCGGGGAGCTGTTTTTT. It encodes CASQQNVWTGELFF.

In DNA form, the CDR3 reads TGTGCCAGCAGCTTACAGGATCCGACTAATGAAAAACTGTTTTTT. Translation gives CASSLQDPTNEKLFF. This rearrangement joins TRBV7-7 to TRBJ1-4; D unresolved. The ends were cut back, 2 bases at V and 2 bases at J, with 9 bases in the middle. CDR1 and CDR2 (germline): SSHAT, FNYEAQ (reference sequence). CDR3 length: 15 amino acids.

The chain joins TRBV7-3 to TRBJ1-1; 9 nucleotides match TRBD1. V dropped 5 bases and J dropped 4; count of bases not matched to a gene: 14. Germline lookup yields CDR1 SGHTA and CDR2 FQGTGA. The CDR3 runs to 17 residues. Here the CDR3 reads CASSLFRDRVFGTEAFF. The CDR3 region has the DNA TGTGCCAGCAGCCTTTTCCGGGACAGGGTCTTCGGCACTGAAGCTTTCTTT.

The chain uses TRBV9 and TRBJ2-3, with TRBD2 identical over 8 bases. Trimming took 2 bases from V and 6 from J; bases not matched to a gene: 8. The CDR3 is 15 residues long. Looked up from germline, CDR1 is SGDLS and CDR2 is YYNGEE. The CDR3 reads CASSVVGGDLDTQYF. The CDR3 nucleotides read TGTGCCAGCAGCGTGGTCGGGGGGGACCTGGATACGCAGTATTTT.

This rearrangement joins TRBV9 to TRBJ2-7; 14 positions match TRBD2. With V trimmed by 3 bases and J by 5 bases, 13 bases remained unmatched. Germline V CDR1 and CDR2: SGDLS, YYNGEE. This CDR3 contains 18 residues. The CDR3 coding sequence is TGTGCCAGCAGCGCGGGACTAGCGGGGGATTACGCCCTTAACGAGCAGTACTTC. This encodes CASSAGLAGDYALNEQYF.

The CDR3 is CASSPRPSSSTDTQYF. Written as DNA, the CDR3 is TGTGCCAGCAGCCCCAGACCGTCCTCTAGCACAGATACGCAGTATTTT. The chain employs TRBV7-9 and TRBJ2-3; D ambiguous. The germline CDR1 and CDR2 sequences are SEHNR and FQNEAQ (reference sequence). The CDR3 spans 16 residues. Trimming took off 5 bases at V and 0 bases at J, with 15 bases between the two ends. The variable domain in full, completed from reference TRBV7-9 and TRBJ2-3, reads DTGVSQNPRHKITKRGQNVTFRCDPISEHNRLYWYRQTLGQGPEFLTYFQNEAQLEKSRLLSDRFSAERPKGSFSTLEIQRTEQGDSAMYLCASSPRPSSSTDTQYFGPGTRLTVL.

V and J are TRBV5-1 and TRBJ1-4; TRBD1 is a possible D gene (5 bases). The CDR3 sequence is 16 residues long. Deletions cut 0 bases from V and 6 bases from J, with 15 bases between. Germline V lookup: CDR1 SGHRS, CDR2 YFSETQ. The CDR3 DNA reads as TGCGCCAGCAGCTTGGTTTCAGGGAAATGGGATGAAAAACTGTTTTTT. Amino acid sequence: CASSLVSGKWDEKLFF.

The rearrangement joins TRBV6-5 to TRBJ2-1, with D perhaps matching TRBD1 or TRBD2 (5 bases each). Germline-derived CDR1 and CDR2 are MNHEY and SVGAGI. CDR3 length equals 15 residues. With 0 bases removed from V and 5 bases from J, the gap between germline ends came to 11 bases. The CDR3 sequence is CASSYSTGLHNEQFF. As DNA, the CDR3 is TGTGCCAGCAGTTACTCGACGGGGCTTCACAATGAGCAGTTCTTC.

The CDR3 region is CASSLTIRGRDEQFF. The CDR3 DNA sequence: TGTGCCAGCAGCTTAACAATACGGGGACGAGATGAGCAGTTCTTC. This chain links TRBV7-9 with TRBJ2-1, with D tentatively TRBD1 or TRBD2 (5 bases each). Trimming took off 2 bases at V and 8 bases at J, with 16 bases between the two ends. There are 15 residues in the CDR3. The germline V gene encodes CDR1 SEHNR and CDR2 FQNEAQ (reference sequence). The whole variable domain, remainder taken from reference TRBV7-9 and TRBJ2-1, is DTGVSQNPRHKITKRGQNVTFRCDPISEHNRLYWYRQTLGQGPEFLTYFQNEAQLEKSRLLSDRFSAERPKGSFSTLEIQRTEQGDSAMYLCASSLTIRGRDEQFFGPGTRLTVL.

The chain has TRBV5-1 and TRBJ2-1, with D possibly matching TRBD2 (7 bases). Deletions cut 5 bases from V and 0 bases from J, with 15 bases between. CDR3 size: 16 residues. Germline values: CDR1 SGHRS, CDR2 YFSETQ. The DNA of the CDR3 is TGCGCCAGCAGACGCGGGGGCCCGAGCTCCTACAATGAGCAGTTCTTC. The encoded protein is CASRRGGPSSYNEQFF. Based on the CDR3 plus reference TRBV5-1 and TRBJ2-1, the full variable domain is KAGVTQTPRYLIKTRGQQVTLSCSPISGHRSVSWYQQTPGQGLQFLFEYFSETQRNKGNFPGRFSGRQFSNSRSEMNVSTLELGDSALYLCASRRGGPSSYNEQFFGPGTRLTVL.

The gene calls are TRBV14 and TRBJ2-7; D is possibly TRBD2 (5 bases). The germline V gene encodes CDR1 SGHDN and CDR2 FVKESK. V gave up 1 base and J gave up 2 bases, with 12 bases separating them. This CDR3 comprises 15 residues. CDR3 sequence reads: CASSQGLRRTYEQYF. The CDR3 DNA is TGTGCCAGCAGCCAAGGGCTCAGGAGGACCTACGAGCAGTACTTC. Filled out from reference TRBV14 and TRBJ2-7, the complete variable domain reads EAGVTQFPSHSVIEKGQTVTLRCDPISGHDNLYWYRRVMGKEIKFLLHFVKESKQDESGMPNNRFLAERTGGTYSTLKVQPAELEDSGVYFCASSQGLRRTYEQYFGPGTRLTVT.

The J gene is TRBJ1-1, the V gene TRBV28; 7 bases align to TRBD1. Trimming took 5 bases from V and 5 from J; bases not matched to a gene: 11. This CDR3 spans 15 amino acids. Per the germline V gene, CDR1 is MDHEN and CDR2 is SYDVKM. The CDR3 sequence is CASSAAQGPGTEAFF. For the CDR3, the DNA is TGTGCCAGCAGTGCCGCACAGGGGCCGGGGACTGAAGCTTTCTTT.

The gene calls are TRBV9 and TRBJ1-1; D may be TRBD1 (5 bases). CDR3 length equals 15 residues. V dropped 3 bases and J dropped 5 bases, with 17 bases sitting between them. Germline CDR1 SGDLS, CDR2 YYNGEE. The chain's CDR3 is CASSDSGSVRTEAFF. As DNA, the CDR3 is TGTGCCAGCAGCGACTCAGGGAGCGTTAGGACTGAAGCTTTCTTT.

V usage is TRBV5-4 and J usage is TRBJ1-1, with D possibly matching TRBD1 (5 bases). The length of the CDR3 is 15 residues. V was clipped by 4 bases and J by 0 bases, with 13 bases between them. From germline, CDR1 is SGHNT and CDR2 YYREEE (reference sequence). This CDR3 is CASSRAQGVNTEAFF. The CDR3 nucleotides are TGTGCCAGCAGCCGGGCGCAGGGAGTGAACACTGAAGCTTTCTTT.

The CDR3 nucleotides read TGTGCCAGCAGTCCCCGGACAGGGATAGGTAATTCACCCCTCCACTTT. Its protein product is CASSPRTGIGNSPLHF. The rearrangement links TRBV27 to TRBJ1-6; 8 bases map to TRBD1. Germline V gene lookup returns CDR1 MNHEY and CDR2 SMNVEV (reference sequence). This CDR3 is 16 amino acids long. V lost 5 bases, J lost 6 bases, and 9 bases stayed unmatched.

The rearrangement joins TRBV7-6 to TRBJ2-5; D unresolved. V was clipped by 5 bases and J by 4 bases, with 14 bases between them. The germline V gene encodes CDR1 SGHVS and CDR2 FNYEAQ. The CDR3 has 14 amino acids. In DNA, the CDR3 is TGTGCCAGCAGCCTCGGGCCCGGTCGAGAGACCCAGTACTTC. Its protein product is CASSLGPGRETQYF.